This entry concerns a single T cell receptor beta chain. CDR1 is GTSNPN, CDR2 SVGIG, per germline (reference sequence). The CDR3 extends over 13 amino acids. The V gene lost 0 bases and the J gene lost 6 bases, with 8 bases spanning the gap. This entry is derived from a study of blood T cell repertoires in COVID-19. For the study at large: The United States, Italy and Spain supplied acute and convalescent COVID-19 samples. T cells, B-cell-depleted T cells, or PBMCs supplied cDNA or gDNA.

Under the authors' procedure: Nucleated cell number was recorded as an estimate derived from reference gene primer amplification. Clones were read by immunoSEQ multiplex PCR, and TCRdb kept only the in-frame ones, dropping some. Clonal size and the V and J genes are those of that table, whereas D and trimming came from the DNA. Of hundreds of thousands of clones in the sample, 83% were seen once. The source is a woman in her 40s with active or convalescent COVID-19. V is TRBV30 and J is TRBJ2-2; D ambiguous. The sample consisted of peripheral blood. Here the CDR3 reads CAWSVLVPGELFF. In nucleotides, the CDR3 is TGTGCCTGGAGTGTACTTGTACCCGGGGAGCTGTTTTTT.